Below, 27 T cell receptor beta chains from the same sample are listed, as sequenced in a study of Graves' ophthalmopathy and Graves' hyperthyroidism. Amplification of TCR beta CDR3 regions used RNA transcripts. The first-round RT-PCR employed HTBI primers together with the Qiagen OneStep RT-PCR kit. A multiplex PCR was then performed as the second round. TCRdb re-called the multiplex PCR reads through MiXCR, storing one row per CDR3 protein. The sample lists fewer than 350,000 distinct CDR3 sequences, roughly a sixth occurring once. What was sequenced was peripheral blood. These receptors were obtained from an adult man with Graves' ophthalmopathy.

Ten or more counts support this clonotype. The chain links TRBV6-2 or TRBV6-3 to TRBJ1-5, with D unresolved. V was clipped by 0 bases and J by 4 bases, with 22 bases between them. The CDR3 has 19 amino acids. The germline gives CDR1 MNHEY, CDR2 SVGEGT. CDR3: CASSYSKTQSSARNQPQHF. The CDR3 DNA reads TGTGCCAGCAGTTACTCGAAGACACAATCCTCCGCAAGGAATCAGCCCCAGCATTTT.

This chain joins TRBV27 and TRBJ2-1, with 12 bases identical to TRBD2. Germline V CDR1 and CDR2: MNHEY, SMNVEV (reference sequence). The CDR3 runs to 16 residues. V trimming: 5 bases; J trimming: 6 bases; junction bases outside the gene matches: 8. In DNA form, the CDR3 reads TGTGCCAGCAGTACAGCGGGACTAGCGGGCCTCAATGAGCAGTTCTTC. As protein: CASSTAGLAGLNEQFF.

This clonotype came up many times. The chain carries TRBV5-4 and TRBJ2-5; D could derive from TRBD1 or TRBD2 (5 bases each). The CDR3 is 13 residues long. CDR1 is SGHNT and CDR2 is YYREEE in the germline V gene (reference sequence). The V end lost 4 bases, the J end lost 5 bases, and 12 bases lay between the germline ends. The CDR3 protein is CASSQRGAETQYF. The CDR3 DNA follows: TGTGCCAGCAGCCAGAGAGGGGCGGAGACCCAGTACTTC. Based on the CDR3 plus reference TRBV5-4 and TRBJ2-5, the full variable domain is ETGVTQSPTHLIKTRGQQVTLRCSSQSGHNTVSWYQQALGQGPQFIFQYYREEENGRGNFPPRFSGLQFPNYSSELNVNALELDDSALYLCASSQRGAETQYFGPGTRLLVL.

This clonotype was seen at least ten times. The chain employs TRBV14 and TRBJ2-2, with TRBD2 as a possible D gene (6 bases). The germline gives CDR1 SGHDN, CDR2 FVKESK. The ends were cut back, 4 bases at V and 1 base at J, with 7 bases in the middle. The CDR3 spans 14 residues. DNA for the CDR3: TGTGCCAGCAGCCGAGCGGGGAACACCGGGGAGCTGTTTTTT. It translates to CASSRAGNTGELFF.

The table lists this clonotype with many counts. The V call is TRBV29-1, the J call TRBJ1-1; no definite D call. Germline lookup yields CDR1 SQVTM and CDR2 ANQGSEA. Trimming left V 4 bases short and J 0 bases short, with 18 bases between. The CDR3 loop spans 16 amino acids. The CDR3 loop is CSVVDARLSMNTEAFF. CDR3 nucleotides: TGCAGCGTTGTTGATGCCAGACTCTCCATGAACACTGAAGCTTTCTTT.

This clonotype was seen repeatedly, ten times or more. The chain has TRBV25-1 and TRBJ1-3; D may be TRBD1 (6 bases). In germline, CDR1 is MGHDK, CDR2 SYGVNS. Between the trimmed V and J ends, which lost 0 bases and 4 bases, there was a span of 13 bases. The CDR3 is 16 amino acids. The CDR3 reads CASSEYTPQGGNTIYF. Here the CDR3 DNA reads TGTGCCAGCAGTGAATATACCCCGCAGGGGGGAAACACCATATATTTT.

This clonotype was observed many times. J is TRBJ2-7 and V is TRBV5-1; 7 positions match TRBD2. Germline loops: CDR1 SGHRS, CDR2 YFSETQ. V shed 4 bases, J shed 4 bases, and the junction held 14 bases outside the gene matches. CDR3 size: 16 residues. In DNA form, the CDR3 reads TGCGCCAGCAGCACCTATGCCCTAGCGGAACCTTACGAGCAGTACTTC. Protein product: CASSTYALAEPYEQYF.

This clonotype was counted ten times or more. The chain links TRBV12-3 or TRBV12-4 to TRBJ2-5; D is perhaps TRBD1 or TRBD2 (5 bases each). The CDR3 is made up of 14 amino acids. The V and J ends lost 5 bases and 4 bases respectively, with 14 bases between them. The CDR3 region has the DNA TGTGCCAGCAGTATTGGGGGTTGGTCAGAGACCCAGTACTTC. Amino acid sequence: CASSIGGWSETQYF.

This clonotype was seen ten or more times. The J gene is TRBJ1-2, the V gene TRBV19, with 9 positions matching TRBD1. Germline CDR1 reads LNHDA; CDR2 reads SQIVND (reference sequence). The ends lost 6 bases at V and 6 bases at J; junction bases unmatched: 8. CDR3 length equals 14 residues. CDR3 amino acids: CASSGGQGINGYTF. The CDR3 DNA reads as TGTGCCAGTAGCGGGGGACAGGGAATAAATGGCTACACCTTC.

This clonotype showed up many times. The J gene is TRBJ2-5, the V gene TRBV20-1; maybe TRBD2 (5 bases). The CDR3 extends over 13 amino acids. The ends were cut back, 6 bases at V and 1 base at J, with 12 bases in the middle. CDR1 and CDR2 from the germline V gene are DFQATT and SNEGSKA (reference sequence). DNA for the CDR3: TGCAGTGCCGGGGAGAACTCCCAAGAGACCCAGTACTTC. Translating gives CSAGENSQETQYF.

This clonotype was observed many times. The chain has TRBV5-1 and TRBJ2-5; a weak D match, TRBD1 (7 bases). Trimming shortened V by 0 bases and J by 2 bases, and 17 bases separated the two germline ends. This CDR3 contains 17 residues. Germline V gives CDR1 SGHRS, CDR2 YFSETQ. The CDR3 region has the DNA TGCGCCAGCAGCTTGGCGGGCAGGGGGGCAAGGCAAGAGACCCAGTACTTC. It is translated as CASSLAGRGARQETQYF.

This clonotype was picked up many times. CDR3 amino acids: CASPNLGQGRFQPQHF. The CDR3 nucleotides are TGTGCCAGCCCCAACCTGGGACAGGGAAGGTTCCAGCCCCAGCATTTT. V and J are TRBV28 and TRBJ1-5, with TRBD1 matching over 9 bases. The V gene's germline CDR1 is MDHEN and CDR2 SYDVKM. This CDR3 is built from 16 residues. With 8 bases clipped from V and 7 bases from J, the junction kept 15 bases outside the gene matches.

In this sample, this clonotype turned up many times. Here the CDR3 DNA reads TGTGCCTGGAGTGCAGGGGGGGCGTTTGGAACAGATACGCAGTATTTT. Protein product: CAWSAGGAFGTDTQYF. The chain is built from TRBV30 and TRBJ2-3; tentatively, D is TRBD1 or TRBD2 (7 bases each). Trimming took 1 base from V and 3 from J, leaving 17 bases between them. In germline, CDR1 is GTSNPN, CDR2 SVGIG (reference sequence). The CDR3 has 16 amino acids.

This chain joins TRBV12-3 or TRBV12-4 and TRBJ1-1; the D gene is possibly TRBD1 (5 bases). V was pared by 2 bases and J by 8 bases, with 12 bases between. The CDR3 totals 13 residues. The CDR3 coding sequence is TGTGCCAGCAGTTTAAAACAGGTCACGGAAGCTTTCTTT. It yields the protein CASSLKQVTEAFF.

This sequence joins TRBV6-1 and TRBJ2-5, with unresolved D. CDR1 MNHNS and CDR2 SASEGT come from the germline V gene. V was shortened by 7 bases and J by 4 bases, with 25 bases between the two germline ends. The CDR3 is made up of 17 amino acids. CDR3 coding DNA: TGTGCCAGCAACCCCAACGGGTGGACCAGCCATCGAGAGACCCAGTACTTC. Its translation: CASNPNGWTSHRETQYF.

Turning to this clonotype: Mismatch with germline at one junction end may stem from a read error. The genes are TRBV2 and TRBJ1-5; D remains unclear. This CDR3 region has 14 residues. Per germline, CDR1 SNHLY and CDR2 FYNNEI. The CDR3: CASSVVLRNQPQLF. The CDR3 nucleotides read TGTGCCAGCAGTGTCGTACTCCGTAATCAGCCCCAGCTTTTT.

V and J are TRBV6-1 and TRBJ1-5; 11 bases agree with TRBD1. The CDR3 covers 15 residues. Trimming removed 6 bases from V and 5 bases from J; junction bases left unmatched: 6. CDR1 and CDR2 from the germline V gene are MNHNS and SASEGT. CDR3 in DNA: TGTGCCAGCAGCAGAGGACAGGGGGCCGATCAGCCCCAGCATTTT. Its translation: CASSRGQGADQPQHF.

In its sample, this clonotype was seen many times. V is TRBV27 and J is TRBJ2-2; 9 positions match TRBD1. The ends lost 4 bases at V and 6 bases at J; junction bases unmatched: 9. Germline CDR1 reads MNHEY; CDR2 reads SMNVEV (reference sequence). This CDR3 spans 16 amino acids. CDR3 DNA: TGTGCCAGCAGTTCCTCCGGGACAGGGAAAGCCGGGGAGCTGTTTTTT. The encoded protein is CASSSSGTGKAGELFF.

This clonotype was observed many times. This sequence joins TRBV6-5 and TRBJ1-1, with 10 bases fitting TRBD1. In germline, CDR1 is MNHEY, CDR2 SVGAGI. The CDR3 is 15 amino acids. The V gene end was trimmed by 2 bases and the J gene end by 4 bases; junction bases not matched to a gene: 4. The CDR3 reads CASSYVGQGGTEAFF. The CDR3 DNA is TGTGCCAGCAGTTACGTCGGACAGGGGGGCACTGAAGCTTTCTTT.

This clonotype was counted many times. This chain joins TRBV6-2 or TRBV6-3 and TRBJ1-6, with TRBD1 as a possible D gene (6 bases). The CDR3 runs 16 residues. The ends were cut back, 8 bases at V and 0 bases at J, with 14 bases in the middle. The germline V gene encodes CDR1 MNHEY and CDR2 SVGEGT. CDR3: CASLPGQSSYNSPLHF. The CDR3 DNA reads TGTGCCAGCCTTCCGGGACAAAGCTCCTATAATTCACCCCTCCACTTT.

This clonotype was observed many times. This chain connects TRBV6-5 to TRBJ2-1; 13 nucleotides match TRBD2. The length of the CDR3 is 17 residues. Per germline, CDR1 MNHEY and CDR2 SVGAGI. The V segment lost 4 bases and the J segment 9 bases; nucleotides outside the gene matches: 12. In DNA form, the CDR3 reads TGTGCCAGCAGTTCCCCCGGACTAGCGGGAGAGCAAGCTGAGCAGTTCTTC. It yields the protein CASSSPGLAGEQAEQFF.

In this sample, this clonotype turned up many times. This sequence joins TRBV3-1 and TRBJ2-6; unclear D gene. The CDR3 spans 15 residues. V shed 3 bases and J shed 0 bases, with 6 bases lying between them. The germline V gene encodes CDR1 LGHDT and CDR2 YNNKEL (reference sequence). This CDR3 reads CASSQGSSGANVLTF. The CDR3 DNA reads TGTGCCAGCAGCCAGGGATCCTCTGGGGCCAACGTCCTGACTTTC.

A word on this clonotype: Given a much more abundant clone one base away, this may be a read error. The genes are TRBV15 and TRBJ1-2; TRBD1 agrees at 8 bases. This CDR3 is built from 16 residues. Germline V gives CDR1 LNHNV, CDR2 YYDKDF (reference sequence). CDR3 sequence reads: CAISRVPGQGDYDYTF. CDR3 coding DNA: TGTGCCATCAGCAGAGTACCCGGACAGGGAGACTATGACTACACCTTC. Complete variable domain (other parts from reference TRBV15 and TRBJ1-2): DAMVIQNPRYQVTQFGKPVTLSCSQTLNHNVMYWYQQKSSQAPKLLFHYYDKDFNNEADTPDNFQSRRPNTSFCFLDIRSPGLGDTAMYLCAISRVPGQGDYDYTFGSGTRLTVV.

This clonotype was recorded many times. The chain uses TRBV28 and TRBJ2-7, with D unresolved. Between the trimmed V and J ends, which lost 8 bases and 3 bases, there was a span of 11 bases. This CDR3 region has 12 residues. Germline CDR1 and CDR2: MDHEN and SYDVKM. The DNA of the CDR3 is TGTGCCAGCTCCCAGCAATACTACGAGCAGTACTTC. Translated, it gives CASSQQYYEQYF.

This clonotype was found many times. The J gene is TRBJ2-7, the V gene TRBV6-5, with a weak D call TRBD2 (7 bases). Trimming removed 1 base at V and 5 bases at J, with 12 bases between. CDR3 size: 14 residues. The germline V gene encodes CDR1 MNHEY and CDR2 SVGAGI. The CDR3 reads CASSYFRGANEQYF. The CDR3 DNA reads TGTGCCAGCAGTTACTTTCGGGGGGCTAACGAGCAGTACTTC.

Notes on this clonotype: One end of the junction is discordant with germline, which a read error may explain. The chain couples TRBV6-4 to TRBJ1-5; a weak D match, TRBD1 (6 bases). Germline lookup yields CDR1 MRHNA and CDR2 SNTAGT. The CDR3 sequence is 17 residues long. DNA of the CDR3: TGTGCCAGCAGGGACTTAGGGGGAATTCGGCCTGATCAGCCCCAGCATTTT. Encoded protein: CASRDLGGIRPDQPQHF.

This clonotype was counted at least ten times. The J gene is TRBJ1-2, the V gene TRBV15; 10 bases are shared with TRBD1. The junction had 8 bases not matched to a gene; V was cut back by 3 bases and J by 7 bases. This CDR3 is 15 amino acids long. CDR1 and CDR2 (germline): LNHNV, YYDKDF (reference sequence). CDR3 in amino acids: CATSRDPGQGFGYTF. In DNA, the CDR3 is TGTGCCACCAGCAGGGACCCGGGACAGGGGTTTGGCTACACCTTC.